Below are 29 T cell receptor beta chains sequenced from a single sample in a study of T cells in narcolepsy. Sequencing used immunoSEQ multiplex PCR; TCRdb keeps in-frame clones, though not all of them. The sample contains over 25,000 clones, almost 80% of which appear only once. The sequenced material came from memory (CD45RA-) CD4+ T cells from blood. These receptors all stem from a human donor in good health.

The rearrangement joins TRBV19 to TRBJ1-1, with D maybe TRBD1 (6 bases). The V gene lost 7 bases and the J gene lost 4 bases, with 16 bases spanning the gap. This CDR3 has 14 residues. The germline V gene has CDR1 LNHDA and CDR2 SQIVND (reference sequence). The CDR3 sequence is CASKGLGGTTEAFF. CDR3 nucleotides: TGTGCCAGTAAGGGCTTGGGGGGCACCACTGAAGCTTTCTTT.

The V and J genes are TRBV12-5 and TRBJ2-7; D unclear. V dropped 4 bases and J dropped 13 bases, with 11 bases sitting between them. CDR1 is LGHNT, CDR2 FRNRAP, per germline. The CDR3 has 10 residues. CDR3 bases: TGTGCTAGTGGTTCGAGGTCCATCTACTTC. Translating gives CASGSRSIYF.

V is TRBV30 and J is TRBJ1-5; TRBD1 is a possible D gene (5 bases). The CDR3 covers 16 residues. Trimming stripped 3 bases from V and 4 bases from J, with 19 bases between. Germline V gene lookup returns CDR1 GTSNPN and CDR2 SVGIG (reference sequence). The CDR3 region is CAWSRRGGRRNQPQHF. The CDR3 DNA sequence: TGTGCCTGGAGCCGAAGGGGCGGCAGGCGGAATCAGCCCCAGCATTTT.

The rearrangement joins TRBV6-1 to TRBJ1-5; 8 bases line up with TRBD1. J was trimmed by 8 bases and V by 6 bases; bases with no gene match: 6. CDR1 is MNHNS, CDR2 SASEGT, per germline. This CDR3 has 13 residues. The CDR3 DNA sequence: TGTGCCAGCAGGGACGGGACAGGTAAGCCCCAGCATTTT. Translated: CASRDGTGKPQHF.

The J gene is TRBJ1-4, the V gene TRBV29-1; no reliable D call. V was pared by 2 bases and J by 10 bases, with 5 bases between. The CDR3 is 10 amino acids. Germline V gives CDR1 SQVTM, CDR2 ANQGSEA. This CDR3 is CSVETVKLFF. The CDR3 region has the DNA TGCAGCGTTGAAACGGTAAAACTGTTTTTT.

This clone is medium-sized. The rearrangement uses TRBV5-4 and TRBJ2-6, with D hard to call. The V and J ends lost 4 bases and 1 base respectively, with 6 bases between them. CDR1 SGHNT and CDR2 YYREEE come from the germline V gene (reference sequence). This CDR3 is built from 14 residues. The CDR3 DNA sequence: TGTGCCAGCAGCCTTCGGTCTGGGGCCAACGTCCTGACTTTC. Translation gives CASSLRSGANVLTF.

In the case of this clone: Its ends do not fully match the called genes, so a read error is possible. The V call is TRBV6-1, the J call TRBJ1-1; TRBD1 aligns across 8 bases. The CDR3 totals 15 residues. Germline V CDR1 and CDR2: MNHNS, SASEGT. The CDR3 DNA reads TGTGCCAGCAGGGAAGGACAGGGTTTGAACACTGAAGCTTTCTTT. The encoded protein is CASREGQGLNTEAFF.

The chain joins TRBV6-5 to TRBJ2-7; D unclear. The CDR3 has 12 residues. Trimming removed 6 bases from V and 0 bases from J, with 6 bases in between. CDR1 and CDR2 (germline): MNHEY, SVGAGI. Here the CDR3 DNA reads TGTGCCAGCAGGGAAAGCTCCTACGAGCAGTACTTC. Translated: CASRESSYEQYF.

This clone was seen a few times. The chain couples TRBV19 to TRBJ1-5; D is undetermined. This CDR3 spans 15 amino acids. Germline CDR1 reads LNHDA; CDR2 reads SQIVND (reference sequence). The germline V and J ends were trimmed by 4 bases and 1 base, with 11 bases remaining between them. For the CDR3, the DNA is TGTGCCAGTAGTACAGGCATTAGGAGCAATCAGCCCCAGCATTTT. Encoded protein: CASSTGIRSNQPQHF.

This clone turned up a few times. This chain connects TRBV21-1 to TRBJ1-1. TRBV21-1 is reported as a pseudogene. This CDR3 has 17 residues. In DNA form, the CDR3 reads TGTGCCAGCAGCATGGATGAGAGGGACGGCGAGAGCACTGAAGCTTTCTTT. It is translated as CASSMDERDGESTEAFF.

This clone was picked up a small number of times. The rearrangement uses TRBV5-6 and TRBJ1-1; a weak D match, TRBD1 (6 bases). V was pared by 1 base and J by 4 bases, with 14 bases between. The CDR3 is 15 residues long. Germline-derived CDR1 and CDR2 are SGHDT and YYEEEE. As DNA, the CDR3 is TGTGCCAGCAGCTTGTGGTACAGGGTCGGCACTGAAGCTTTCTTT. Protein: CASSLWYRVGTEAFF.

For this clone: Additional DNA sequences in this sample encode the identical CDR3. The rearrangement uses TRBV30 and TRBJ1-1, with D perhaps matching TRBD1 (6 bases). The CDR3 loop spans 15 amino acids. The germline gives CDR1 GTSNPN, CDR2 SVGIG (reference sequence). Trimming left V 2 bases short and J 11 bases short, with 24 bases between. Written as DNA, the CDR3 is TGTGCCTGGAGTCTCCGAAAACCGGGACACCTTGAGGCTTTCTTT. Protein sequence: CAWSLRKPGHLEAFF.

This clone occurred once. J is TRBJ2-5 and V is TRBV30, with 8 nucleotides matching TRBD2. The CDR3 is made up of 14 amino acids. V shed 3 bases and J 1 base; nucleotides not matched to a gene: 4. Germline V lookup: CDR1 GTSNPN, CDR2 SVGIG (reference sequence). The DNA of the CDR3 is TGTGCCTGGAGGGGAGGGACTAGCCAAGAGACCCAGTACTTC. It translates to CAWRGGTSQETQYF.

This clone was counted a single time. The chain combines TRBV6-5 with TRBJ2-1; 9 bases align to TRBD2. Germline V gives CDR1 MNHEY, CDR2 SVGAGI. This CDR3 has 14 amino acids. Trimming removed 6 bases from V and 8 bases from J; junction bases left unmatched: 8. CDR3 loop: CASSVGLASDEQFF. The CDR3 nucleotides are TGTGCCAGCAGCGTGGGACTAGCCAGCGATGAGCAGTTCTTC.

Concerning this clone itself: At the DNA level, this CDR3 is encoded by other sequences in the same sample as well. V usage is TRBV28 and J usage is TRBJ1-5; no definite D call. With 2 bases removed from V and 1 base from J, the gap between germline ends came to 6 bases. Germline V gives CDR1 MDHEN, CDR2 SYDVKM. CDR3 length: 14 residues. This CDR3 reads CASSLGPSNQPQHF. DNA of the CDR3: TGTGCCAGCAGTTTAGGGCCGAGCAATCAGCCCCAGCATTTT.

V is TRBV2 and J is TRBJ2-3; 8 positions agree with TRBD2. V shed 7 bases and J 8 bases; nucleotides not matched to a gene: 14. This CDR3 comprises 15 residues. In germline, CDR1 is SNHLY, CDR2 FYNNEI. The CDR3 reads CASTAGRSGRVTQYF. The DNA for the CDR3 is TGTGCCAGCACGGCGGGCAGGAGCGGGAGAGTTACGCAGTATTTT.

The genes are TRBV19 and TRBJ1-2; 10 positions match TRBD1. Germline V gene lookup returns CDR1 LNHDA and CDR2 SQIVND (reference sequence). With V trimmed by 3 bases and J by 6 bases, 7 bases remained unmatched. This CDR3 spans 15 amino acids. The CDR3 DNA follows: TGTGCCAGTAGTATCTTGGGACAGGGGAGAGATGGCTACACCTTC. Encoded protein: CASSILGQGRDGYTF.

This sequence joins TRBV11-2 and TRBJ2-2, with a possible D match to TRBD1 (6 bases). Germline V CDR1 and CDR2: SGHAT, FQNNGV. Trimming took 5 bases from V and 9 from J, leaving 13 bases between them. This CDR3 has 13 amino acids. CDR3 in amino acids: CASSPPGARELFF. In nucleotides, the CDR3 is TGTGCCAGCAGCCCGCCAGGGGCGAGGGAGCTGTTTTTT.

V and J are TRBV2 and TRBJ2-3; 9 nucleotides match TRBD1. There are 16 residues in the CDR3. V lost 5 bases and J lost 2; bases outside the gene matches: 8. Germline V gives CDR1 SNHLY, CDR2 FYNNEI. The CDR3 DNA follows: TGTGCCAGCAGTCCCGGGACAGGGAGTTCCACAGATACGCAGTATTTT. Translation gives CASSPGTGSSTDTQYF.

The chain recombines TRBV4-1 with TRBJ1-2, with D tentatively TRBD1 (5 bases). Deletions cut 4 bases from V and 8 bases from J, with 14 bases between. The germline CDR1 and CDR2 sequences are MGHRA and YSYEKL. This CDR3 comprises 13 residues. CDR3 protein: CASSPGWGGGYTF. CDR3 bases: TGCGCCAGCAGCCCCGGGTGGGGGGGAGGCTACACCTTC.

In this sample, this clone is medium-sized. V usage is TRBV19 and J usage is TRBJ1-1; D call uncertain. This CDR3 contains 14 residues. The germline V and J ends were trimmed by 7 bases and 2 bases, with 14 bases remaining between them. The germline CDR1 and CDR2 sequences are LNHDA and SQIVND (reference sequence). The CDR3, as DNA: TGTGCCAGTAAATTCGGGCGGGCAAACACTGAAGCTTTCTTT. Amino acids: CASKFGRANTEAFF.

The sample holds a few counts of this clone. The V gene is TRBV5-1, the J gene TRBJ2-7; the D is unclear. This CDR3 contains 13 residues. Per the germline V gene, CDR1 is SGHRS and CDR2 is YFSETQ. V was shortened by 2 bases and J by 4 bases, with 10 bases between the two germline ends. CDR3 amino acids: CASSFGPAYEQYF. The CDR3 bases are TGCGCCAGCAGCTTCGGGCCGGCTTACGAGCAGTACTTC.

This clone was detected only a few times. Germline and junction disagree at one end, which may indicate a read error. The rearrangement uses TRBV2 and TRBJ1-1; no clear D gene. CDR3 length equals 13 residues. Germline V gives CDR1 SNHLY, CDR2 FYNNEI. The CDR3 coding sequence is TGTGCCAGCAATGAAGGGTTCGACACTGAAGCTTTCTTT. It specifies CASNEGFDTEAFF.

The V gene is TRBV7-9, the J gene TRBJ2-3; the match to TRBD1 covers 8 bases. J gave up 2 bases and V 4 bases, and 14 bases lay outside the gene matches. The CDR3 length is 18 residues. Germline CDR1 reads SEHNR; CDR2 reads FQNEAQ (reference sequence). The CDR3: CASSSLLWDRRNTDTQYF. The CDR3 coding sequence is TGTGCCAGCAGCTCTCTCTTATGGGACAGGCGAAACACAGATACGCAGTATTTT.

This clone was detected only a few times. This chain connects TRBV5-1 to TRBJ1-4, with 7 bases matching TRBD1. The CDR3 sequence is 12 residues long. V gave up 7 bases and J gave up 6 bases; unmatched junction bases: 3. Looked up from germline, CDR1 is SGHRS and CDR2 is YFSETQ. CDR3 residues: CASGQGDEKLFF. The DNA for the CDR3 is TGCGCCAGCGGCCAGGGGGATGAAAAACTGTTTTTT.

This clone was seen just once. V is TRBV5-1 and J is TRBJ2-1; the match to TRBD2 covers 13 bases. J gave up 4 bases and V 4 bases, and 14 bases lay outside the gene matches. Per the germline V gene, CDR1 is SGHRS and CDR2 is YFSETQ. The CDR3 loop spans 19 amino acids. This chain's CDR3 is CASSQPLAGGPYGYNEQFF. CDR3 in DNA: TGCGCCAGCAGCCAACCACTAGCGGGAGGGCCTTATGGATACAATGAGCAGTTCTTC.

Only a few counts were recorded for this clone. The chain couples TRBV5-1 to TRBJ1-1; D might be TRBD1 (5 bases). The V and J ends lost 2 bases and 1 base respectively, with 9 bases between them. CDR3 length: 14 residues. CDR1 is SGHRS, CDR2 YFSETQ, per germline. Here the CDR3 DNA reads TGCGCCAGCAGCTTCGGGACTCCGAACACTGAAGCTTTCTTT. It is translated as CASSFGTPNTEAFF.

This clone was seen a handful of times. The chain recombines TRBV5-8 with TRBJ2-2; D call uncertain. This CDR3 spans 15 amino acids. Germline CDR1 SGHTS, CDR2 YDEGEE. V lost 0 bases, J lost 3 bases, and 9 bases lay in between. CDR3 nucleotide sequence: TGTGCCAGCAGCTTGGGGGTGTGGGACACCGGGGAGCTGTTTTTT. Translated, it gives CASSLGVWDTGELFF.

CDR3 region: CASSSDRGVGSNQPQHF. In DNA, the CDR3 is TGTGCCAGCAGCTCGGACAGGGGGGTTGGAAGCAATCAGCCCCAGCATTTT. The V call is TRBV7-9, the J call TRBJ1-5; 10 bases line up with TRBD1. The CDR3 is 17 amino acids. Germline CDR1 SEHNR, CDR2 FQNEAQ (reference sequence). V lost 4 bases and J lost 1; bases outside the gene matches: 7.